This T cell receptor beta chain was recorded in a study of siplizumab effects on memory and regulatory T cells. Points from the study as a whole: Naive T cells apparently outstripped memory cells in diversity and seemed major alloresponse contributors. Alloreactive sequences from unstimulated CD4+ memory cells fell significantly with siplizumab.

Assay used: immunoSEQ multiplex PCR; TCRdb lists only in-frame clones, some missing. The sample yields more than 85,000 clones, about 91% seen once. On this clone itself: What it recognizes is unknown.

The TCR was taken from a human donor in good health. Some clones in this sample may be carry-over from other donors' samples. Sample: CD4+ T cells sorted from blood.

The CDR3 is CSVVSSGRALSEQYF. The DNA of the CDR3 is TGCAGCGTTGTCTCTAGCGGGAGGGCCTTATCCGAGCAGTACTTC. J is TRBJ2-7 and V is TRBV29-1; 12 bases align to TRBD2. Germline-derived CDR1 and CDR2 are SQVTM and ANQGSEA. The trim removed 4 bases at V and 6 bases at J, leaving 10 bases unmatched. CDR3 length: 15 residues.